This T cell receptor (beta chain) was captured in a study of CD8 T cells in Susac syndrome (dated by TCRdb to the late 2010s). Regarding the research as a whole: Repertoire sequencing was used to test whether CD8+ T cell activation and differentiation in Susac syndrome was antigen driven. The study at large found these results: The study acknowledged that relatively few individuals were included in the TCR sequencing and HLA analysis.

On this clonotype: Its antigen remains undetermined. No base-level quality is on record; no much larger clone is a single base apart.

RNA was extracted with the RNeasy kit and roughly 0.5 to 1 ug was reverse transcribed using random hexamers. TCR beta CDR3 regions were amplified with the immunoSEQ multiplex PCR assay covering 54 Vbeta and 13 Jbeta segments. To correct PCR amplification bias, a synthetic template baseline was used for both primer optimization and computational correction. As for the authors' bioinformatics: Reads were annotated to V, D and J genes according to IMGT and were analyzed with immunoSEQ Analyzer, with only productive sequences retained. Clonality was computed as one minus Shannon entropy normalized by log2 of the number of productive unique sequences. Public and private clones were assessed among the 100 most prevalent clones of each patient and control. A clone was defined as Susac-specific if it was absent from the healthy and MS cohorts, from 1052 published viral clones and from other ImmuneACCESS disease sequences. The public sequencing data were trimmed at Q25 with fastp and processed into clonotypes with MiXCR by TCRdb, which kept only in-frame beta chains. Rows with one shared CDR3 protein collapse into an entry with the most common genes and DNA. TCRdb, not the authors, supplied the V and J calls. This sample lists about 190,000 distinct CDR3 sequences; 93% were detected once. The ten largest clones represent 0.095% to 0.12% of the sample.

The CDR3 spans 15 residues, from the cysteine through the phenylalanine. Only the CDR3 DNA is retained, 45 bases long and in frame from the first base. The germline V gene supplies CDR1 KGHSY and CDR2 FQNENV. V is reduced by 3 bases and J by 2 bases, leaving a spacing of 11 bases between them. High-throughput TCR beta sequencing profiled peripheral blood CD8+ and CD4+ T cells from healthy donors, Susac syndrome patients and multiple sclerosis patients. The healthy donors served as controls matched for age and sex. Bulk CD8+ and CD4+ T cells were purified by magnetic negative isolation, while CD8+ TEMRA cells were enriched using FACS. Blood was collected in EDTA tubes and processed within 24 hours, with PBMCs isolated through density gradient centrifugation. PBMCs intended for TCR sequencing were frozen in liquid nitrogen and were later thawed in a 37 degrees C water bath. The sorted or isolated CD4+, CD8+ and CD8+ TEMRA cells reached a purity of at least 90%.

The material sequenced was CD4+ T cells from PBMCs. The source is a human donor in good health. The rearrangement combines TRBV16 with TRBJ1-5; no D gene is confidently identified. The CDR3 in this case is CASSHSTSGNQPQHF. In nucleotides, the sequence is TGTGCCAGCAGCCATTCTACGTCAGGCAATCAGCCCCAGCATTTT.